The 11 T cell receptor beta chains below come from one sample, sequenced in a study of early T cells in non-severe SARS-CoV-2 infection. Via MiXCR, TCRdb re-called the 5' RACE reads, giving one row per CDR3 protein. The data show under 45,000 distinct CDR3 sequences, roughly 7.9% seen once. The sequencing used whole blood, collected at baseline. The source of these receptors is an adult who was a healthcare worker with PCR-confirmed SARS-CoV-2 infection or an uninfected control (not recorded which).

There are many counts of this clonotype. This chain uses TRBV27 with TRBJ2-7; the match to TRBD2 covers 7 bases. Germline V gives CDR1 MNHEY, CDR2 SMNVEV (reference sequence). The V and J ends lost 2 bases and 3 bases, in that order; junction bases with no gene match: 1. The CDR3 spans 13 residues. CDR3 sequence: CASSLASGYEQYF. Here the CDR3 DNA reads TGTGCCAGCAGTTTAGCTAGCGGCTACGAGCAGTACTTC.

The rearrangement uses TRBV11-2 and TRBJ2-3, with 11 bases lining up with TRBD2. V was clipped by 6 bases and J by 0 bases; unmatched bases: 2. This CDR3 spans 15 amino acids. Germline lookup yields CDR1 SGHAT and CDR2 FQNNGV. This chain's CDR3 is CASRTSGGSTDTQYF. In DNA, the CDR3 is TGTGCCAGCAGAACTAGCGGGGGCAGCACAGATACGCAGTATTTT.

Worth noting for this clonotype: One end of the junction is discordant with germline, which a read error may explain. This chain connects TRBV6-2 or TRBV6-3 to TRBJ2-7; D may be TRBD2 (6 bases). CDR3 size: 15 residues. CDR1 is MNHEY and CDR2 is SVGEGT in the germline V gene. The CDR3 region has the DNA TGTGCCAGCACGGAGGAGGGCTCGGTTTCCTACGATCAGTACTTC. Amino acids: CASTEEGSVSYDQYF.

Details on this clonotype: A read error may explain this, as a much larger clone is one base away. This chain links TRBV3-1 with TRBJ2-7; D perhaps matches TRBD1 (6 bases). The CDR3 consists of 18 residues. The V gene's germline CDR1 is LGHDT and CDR2 YNNKEL (reference sequence). V was clipped by 2 bases and J by 3 bases, with 23 bases between them. The CDR3 DNA sequence: TGTGCCAGCAGCCAACGAGGACAGTCCTTACCAAGCTTCTACGAGCAGTACTTC. Residues: CASSQRGQSLPSFYEQYF.

The chain has TRBV9 and TRBJ1-1; 10 bases fit TRBD1. Germline-derived CDR1 and CDR2 are SGDLS and YYNGEE. CDR3 length: 16 amino acids. Trimming at V came to 3 bases and at J to 4 bases, leaving 9 bases not matched to a gene. The CDR3 DNA reads TGTGCCAGCAGCGACCCAGCGGACAGGGGGAGCACTGAAGCTTTCTTT. This translates into CASSDPADRGSTEAFF. Full variable domain (missing parts from reference TRBV9 and TRBJ1-1): DSGVTQTPKHLITATGQRVTLRCSPRSGDLSVYWYQQSLDQGLQFLIQYYNGEERAKGNILERFSAQQFPDLHSELNLSSLELGDSALYFCASSDPADRGSTEAFFGQGTRLTVV.

This clonotype has ten or more counts. This chain links TRBV10-1 with TRBJ1-4; D is perhaps TRBD1 (6 bases). This CDR3 contains 14 residues. Germline values: CDR1 WNHNN, CDR2 SYGVQD (reference sequence). V dropped 3 bases and J dropped 8 bases, with 13 bases sitting between them. The chain's CDR3 is CASSDKGGSEKLFF. The CDR3 bases are TGCGCCAGCAGTGATAAAGGGGGTTCGGAAAAACTGTTTTTT.

The chain combines TRBV5-1 with TRBJ2-7; D unresolved. This CDR3 contains 14 residues. Germline values: CDR1 SGHRS, CDR2 YFSETQ. Deletions cut 0 bases from V and 2 bases from J, with 9 bases between. The CDR3 nucleotides are TGCGCCAGCAGCTTGGAAACGGCGACCTACGAGCAGTACTTC. Translated: CASSLETATYEQYF. The whole variable domain, remainder taken from reference TRBV5-1 and TRBJ2-7, is KAGVTQTPRYLIKTRGQQVTLSCSPISGHRSVSWYQQTPGQGLQFLFEYFSETQRNKGNFPGRFSGRQFSNSRSEMNVSTLELGDSALYLCASSLETATYEQYFGPGTRLTVT.

V and J are TRBV6-6 and TRBJ2-7, with D perhaps matching TRBD1 or TRBD2 (5 bases each). CDR1 and CDR2 (germline): MNHNY, SVGAGI (reference sequence). With 6 bases removed from V and 0 bases from J, the gap between germline ends came to 15 bases. The CDR3 length is 15 residues. The CDR3 region is CASRPGTGSSYEQYF. The CDR3 nucleotides read TGTGCCAGCAGACCCGGGACGGGCAGCTCCTACGAGCAGTACTTC.

This clonotype was picked up a small number of times. The rearrangement links TRBV20-1 to TRBJ1-1, with D perhaps matching TRBD1 (5 bases). The length of the CDR3 is 12 residues. V dropped 6 bases and J dropped 1 base, with 9 bases sitting between them. CDR1 and CDR2 (germline): DFQATT, SNEGSKA (reference sequence). The CDR3 DNA reads as TGCAGTGCGTTTACAGGGAACACTGAAGCTTTCTTT. As protein: CSAFTGNTEAFF.

This clonotype was seen at least ten times. The genes are TRBV7-9 and TRBJ2-3; D is perhaps TRBD1 (6 bases). Germline V lookup: CDR1 SEHNR, CDR2 FQNEAQ (reference sequence). V lost 0 bases and J 5 bases, leaving 12 bases between the germline ends. CDR3 length equals 15 residues. This CDR3 is CASSLARLGQDTQYF. CDR3 DNA sequence: TGTGCCAGCAGCTTAGCCAGGCTGGGACAAGATACGCAGTATTTT.

This clonotype appeared a few times. The chain couples TRBV6-2 or TRBV6-3 to TRBJ2-2; D is perhaps TRBD1 (6 bases). CDR1 and CDR2 (germline): MNHEY, SVGEGT. Trimming shortened V by 6 bases and J by 1 base, and 9 bases separated the two germline ends. CDR3 length: 14 residues. CDR3 in DNA: TGTGCCAGCAGAAGGGGACAGAACACCGGGGAGCTGTTTTTT. It encodes CASRRGQNTGELFF.